What follows are 7 T cell receptor beta chains derived from one specimen sequenced in a study of post-analysis software for immune sequencing data. General study findings and limits: Elevated frequency relative to controls characterized several TRBV segments in patients, TRBV5-6, TRBV5-1 and TRBV20-1 among them.

Antigens for these TCRs are unknown. Incorporated into the TCR beta cDNA libraries were unique molecular identifiers, which served to reduce PCR and sequencing biases. TCRdb used MiXCR to reprocess the PCR reads, holding one entry per CDR3 protein. The table has roughly 540,000 distinct CDR3 sequences, around 36% seen once; the top ten hold less than 6%. Sequencing input: blood. Every receptor here comes from a girl between 2 and 17 years old with multiple sclerosis.

The rearrangement joins TRBV5-4 to TRBJ2-5, with a tentative D call TRBD1 (7 bases). Between the trimmed V and J ends, which lost 0 bases and 4 bases, there was a span of 13 bases. The CDR3 has 15 amino acids. Per germline, CDR1 SGHNT and CDR2 YYREEE (reference sequence). DNA of the CDR3: TGTGCCAGCAGCTTGGGGCACAGGGGAGGAGAGACCCAGTACTTC. As protein: CASSLGHRGGETQYF.

The chain carries TRBV5-1 and TRBJ2-4, with a tentative D call TRBD2 (6 bases). The CDR3 runs to 14 residues. Trimming cost V 2 bases and J 3 bases, with 9 bases left between them. CDR1 is SGHRS, CDR2 YFSETQ, per germline. The CDR3 loop reads CASSFGTFKNIQYF. In DNA, the CDR3 is TGCGCCAGCAGCTTCGGGACTTTCAAAAACATTCAGTACTTC.

This chain joins TRBV6-1 and TRBJ1-5; TRBD1 matches 7 bases. The J segment lost 7 bases and the V segment lost 0 bases, leaving 6 bases of the junction unmatched. The CDR3 spans 15 residues. CDR1 and CDR2 from the germline V gene are MNHNS and SASEGT. CDR3 nucleotide sequence: TGTGCCAGCAGTGAAGCTACAGGGGCTCGGCAGCCCCAGCATTTT. This codes for CASSEATGARQPQHF.

As to this clonotype: One end of the junction varies from germline; a read error may be responsible. The gene calls are TRBV20-1 and TRBJ2-7; D ambiguous. Germline V gene lookup returns CDR1 DFQATT and CDR2 SNEGSKA (reference sequence). The CDR3 is 13 amino acids. DNA for the CDR3: TGCAGTGCTAGAACAGTCTCAGCCAACATCCCCAACTTC. This translates into CSARTVSANIPNF.

This clonotype was recorded a few times. The J gene is TRBJ2-7, the V gene TRBV20-1, with D possibly being TRBD1 (5 bases). Trimming removed 0 bases at V and 5 bases at J, with 17 bases between. CDR1 and CDR2 (germline): DFQATT, SNEGSKA (reference sequence). CDR3 size: 15 residues. This CDR3 reads CSAREIGAGHHEQYF. DNA of the CDR3: TGCAGTGCTAGAGAGATCGGCGCAGGGCACCACGAGCAGTACTTC.

This clonotype was counted between two and nine times. This chain links TRBV7-6 with TRBJ2-5; TRBD1 is a possible D gene (6 bases). Germline V gene data show CDR1 as SGHVS and CDR2 as FNYEAQ. The V gene lost 5 bases and the J gene lost 1 base, with 14 bases spanning the gap. The CDR3 is 15 amino acids. This chain's CDR3 is CASSPGQTFQETQYF. The CDR3 DNA is TGTGCCAGCAGCCCAGGACAGACTTTCCAAGAGACCCAGTACTTC.

Only a few counts were recorded for this clonotype. The J gene is TRBJ2-1, the V gene TRBV20-1; D may be TRBD1 (5 bases). Between the trimmed V and J ends, which lost 3 bases and 1 base, there was a span of 10 bases. CDR1 is DFQATT, CDR2 SNEGSKA, per germline (reference sequence). The length of the CDR3 is 14 residues. The CDR3 bases are TGCAGTGCTAGCGTGCCAGGGTCCTACAATGAGCAGTTCTTC. As protein: CSASVPGSYNEQFF.